Shown below are 22 T cell receptor beta chains from a single sample sequenced in a study of cytomegalovirus exposure and HLA in healthy donors. Clones were sequenced by immunoSEQ multiplex PCR, and TCRdb holds only the in-frame ones, with some missing. Found here are about 240,000 clones, around nine tenths of them singletons; the top ten hold about 2.8%. The source material was PBMCs. These receptor sequences come from a man aged 18 to 30 in good health and CMV-seronegative.

The rearrangement uses TRBV29-1 and TRBJ1-1; D is unclear. The CDR3 has 14 residues. CDR1 SQVTM and CDR2 ANQGSEA come from the germline V gene. V was shortened by 5 bases and J by 0 bases, with 13 bases between the two germline ends. The CDR3, as DNA: TGCAGCGTTAGCGGCAGGCGAATGAACACTGAAGCTTTCTTT. Amino acids: CSVSGRRMNTEAFF.

The chain couples TRBV28 to TRBJ2-1, with D possibly matching TRBD1 (7 bases). The germline V gene encodes CDR1 MDHEN and CDR2 SYDVKM. V was cut by 10 bases and J by 0 bases, with 16 bases left in between. The CDR3 sequence is 15 residues long. DNA for the CDR3: TGTGCCACCACTAACAGGGGAGGCTCCTACAATGAGCAGTTCTTC. As protein: CATTNRGGSYNEQFF.

The chain employs TRBV2 and TRBJ2-7, with 8 bases matching TRBD2. Germline V gene lookup returns CDR1 SNHLY and CDR2 FYNNEI. The CDR3 is 18 amino acids. V lost 2 bases, J lost 2 bases, and 14 bases stayed unmatched. CDR3 DNA sequence: TGTGCCAGCAGTGAACACTCCCTTTGGCAGCGGGGGACCTACGAGCAGTACTTC. Translation gives CASSEHSLWQRGTYEQYF.

The chain carries TRBV5-8 and TRBJ1-2; TRBD1 might be the D (6 bases). The V end was cut by 4 bases, the J end by 6 bases, with 16 bases between. Germline lookup yields CDR1 SGHTS and CDR2 YDEGEE. The CDR3 consists of 14 residues. CDR3 amino acids: CASSHMQGQDGYTF. The CDR3 region has the DNA TGTGCCAGCAGCCACATGCAGGGGCAAGATGGCTACACCTTC.

This clone was found once. The chain joins TRBV28 to TRBJ2-2; no clear D. The ends were cut back, 7 bases at V and 5 bases at J, with 14 bases in the middle. This CDR3 has 14 amino acids. Per the germline V gene, CDR1 is MDHEN and CDR2 is SYDVKM. CDR3 sequence (DNA): TGTGCCAGCACCAGCCCCTCTAGGACCGGGGAGCTGTTTTTT. It codes for CASTSPSRTGELFF.

This clone occurred a few times. The chain is built from TRBV7-8 and TRBJ2-7; TRBD1 matches at 7 bases. Trimming cost V 1 base and J 2 bases; bases outside gene matches: 11. CDR3 size: 17 residues. Germline V gene data show CDR1 as SGHVS and CDR2 as FQNEAQ. The DNA of the CDR3 is TGTGCCAGCAGCTTAGTAAAACGACCCCAGGGGGCCTACGAGCAGTACTTC. It specifies CASSLVKRPQGAYEQYF.

This clone was observed a single time. This sequence joins TRBV9 and TRBJ2-5, with TRBD1 identical over 7 bases. Germline assignment: CDR1 SGDLS and CDR2 YYNGEE. J was trimmed by 1 base and V by 3 bases; bases with no gene match: 3. CDR3 length: 14 residues. The CDR3 protein is CASSGRDSQETQYF. CDR3 DNA sequence: TGTGCCAGCAGCGGTCGGGACAGCCAAGAGACCCAGTACTTC. Filled out from reference TRBV9 and TRBJ2-5, the complete variable domain reads DSGVTQTPKHLITATGQRVTLRCSPRSGDLSVYWYQQSLDQGLQFLIQYYNGEERAKGNILERFSAQQFPDLHSELNLSSLELGDSALYFCASSGRDSQETQYFGPGTRLLVL.

This clone appeared once. The chain carries TRBV27 and TRBJ2-3, with 7 bases that match TRBD2. Germline assignment: CDR1 MNHEY and CDR2 SMNVEV (reference sequence). The CDR3 runs 15 residues. V gave up 2 bases and J gave up 1 base; unmatched junction bases: 3. In nucleotides, the CDR3 is TGTGCCAGCAGTTTAATCCGGGGGGGCACAGATACGCAGTATTTT. Its translation is CASSLIRGGTDTQYF.

The chain's CDR3 is CASSQDTENEKLFF. In nucleotides, the CDR3 is TGCGCCAGCAGCCAGGACACAGAAAATGAAAAACTGTTTTTT. The chain combines TRBV5-1 with TRBJ1-4; a weak D match, TRBD1 (5 bases). CDR1 and CDR2 (germline): SGHRS, YFSETQ. This CDR3 is 14 amino acids long. With 4 bases removed from V and 5 bases from J, the gap between germline ends came to 12 bases.

This chain connects TRBV28 to TRBJ1-1, with 8 bases identical to TRBD1. J lost 4 bases, V lost 5 bases, and 9 bases had no gene match. The germline V gene has CDR1 MDHEN and CDR2 SYDVKM. The CDR3 runs 15 residues. For the CDR3, the DNA is TGTGCCAGCAGTCCATGGACAGGGCGTGGCACTGAAGCTTTCTTT. Translating gives CASSPWTGRGTEAFF.

The chain joins TRBV2 to TRBJ2-2; D possibly corresponds to TRBD2 (5 bases). Germline CDR1 reads SNHLY; CDR2 reads FYNNEI. V dropped 4 bases and J dropped 4 bases, with 10 bases sitting between them. This CDR3 spans 14 amino acids. The CDR3 is CASSGSGSTGELFF. CDR3 coding DNA: TGTGCCAGCAGTGGCAGCGGTAGCACCGGGGAGCTGTTTTTT.

The chain combines TRBV9 with TRBJ1-5; no reliable D call. The length of the CDR3 is 13 residues. The germline V gene encodes CDR1 SGDLS and CDR2 YYNGEE. With 2 bases removed from V and 4 bases from J, the gap between germline ends came to 7 bases. The CDR3 DNA is TGTGCCAGCAGCGTTGGCATTAATCAGCCCCAGCATTTT. Its translation: CASSVGINQPQHF.

The chain joins TRBV2 to TRBJ2-3; D may be TRBD2 (6 bases). The germline CDR1 and CDR2 sequences are SNHLY and FYNNEI. The V end lost 9 bases, the J end lost 6 bases, and 16 bases lay between the germline ends. This CDR3 has 13 residues. CDR3 sequence reads: CASSGLRDDTQYF. As DNA, the CDR3 is TGTGCCAGTTCGGGACTCCGGGACGATACGCAGTATTTT. Full variable domain (missing parts from reference TRBV2 and TRBJ2-3): EPEVTQTPSHQVTQMGQEVILRCVPISNHLYFYWYRQILGQKVEFLVSFYNNEISEKSEIFDDQFSVERPDGSNFTLKIRSTKLEDSAMYFCASSGLRDDTQYFGPGTRLTVL.

V is TRBV7-2 and J is TRBJ2-1, with a tentative D call TRBD2 (5 bases). Trimming stripped 5 bases from V and 6 bases from J, with 11 bases between. Germline V lookup: CDR1 SGHTA, CDR2 FQGNSA. This CDR3 contains 13 residues. CDR3 loop: CASSHGLANEQFF. The CDR3, as DNA: TGTGCCAGCAGCCACGGACTGGCCAATGAGCAGTTCTTC.

This clone was observed a single time. V is TRBV4-1 and J is TRBJ2-7, with TRBD1 identical over 7 bases. The ends lost 5 bases at V and 3 bases at J; junction bases unmatched: 10. The CDR3 runs to 15 residues. Germline assignment: CDR1 MGHRA and CDR2 YSYEKL. The CDR3 spells CASSYSGTVNYEQYF. The CDR3 bases are TGCGCCAGCAGCTATTCCGGGACAGTCAACTACGAGCAGTACTTC.

The gene calls are TRBV6-5 and TRBJ2-1; weak D call: TRBD1 (5 bases). CDR1 is MNHEY and CDR2 is SVGAGI in the germline V gene. Trimming took 0 bases from V and 13 from J, leaving 10 bases between them. The CDR3 runs 12 residues. The CDR3 loop is CASSYSQGPQFF. CDR3 in DNA: TGTGCCAGCAGTTACTCCCAGGGTCCCCAGTTCTTC.

The rearrangement joins TRBV28 to TRBJ1-2, with D unclear. Between the trimmed V and J ends, which lost 1 base and 7 bases, there was a span of 13 bases. CDR1 MDHEN and CDR2 SYDVKM come from the germline V gene. The CDR3 sequence is 14 residues long. This CDR3 reads CASSLSDIPRGYTF. The CDR3 bases are TGTGCCAGCAGTTTATCTGACATCCCTCGTGGCTACACCTTC.

This clone appeared a few times. The chain uses TRBV5-1 and TRBJ1-2, with D perhaps TRBD1 (6 bases). This CDR3 has 14 residues. The V end was cut by 0 bases, the J end by 7 bases, with 13 bases between. Looked up from germline, CDR1 is SGHRS and CDR2 is YFSETQ. The CDR3 region is CASSLEVAGAGYTF. DNA of the CDR3: TGCGCCAGCAGCTTGGAGGTAGCGGGGGCTGGCTACACCTTC.

The rearrangement uses TRBV12-5 and TRBJ2-2; possibly TRBD2 for D (5 bases). CDR1 is LGHNT and CDR2 is FRNRAP in the germline V gene. The CDR3 is 15 amino acids. V lost 8 bases and J 6 bases, leaving 19 bases between the germline ends. The CDR3: CASHDDNTGAGELFF. The DNA for the CDR3 is TGTGCTAGTCACGATGACAACACCGGGGCCGGGGAGCTGTTTTTT.

The CDR3 here is CNVLAGQSYEQYF. CDR3 DNA sequence: TGCAACGTGTTAGCGGGCCAATCCTACGAGCAGTACTTC. This rearrangement joins TRBV29-1 to TRBJ2-7; TRBD2 agrees at 7 bases. In germline, CDR1 is SQVTM, CDR2 ANQGSEA. The CDR3 is 13 residues long.

The chain is built from TRBV2 and TRBJ1-4; D is ambiguous. Looked up from germline, CDR1 is SNHLY and CDR2 is FYNNEI. The CDR3 totals 13 residues. Trimming took off 5 bases at V and 7 bases at J, with 11 bases between the two ends. CDR3 in amino acids: CASSPLSGEKLFF. CDR3 sequence (DNA): TGTGCCAGCAGTCCCCTCAGTGGTGAAAAACTGTTTTTT.

The chain has TRBV29-1 and TRBJ2-1; TRBD1 agrees at 7 bases. Germline lookup yields CDR1 SQVTM and CDR2 ANQGSEA. The CDR3 spans 14 residues. The V and J ends lost 2 bases and 2 bases, in that order; junction bases with no gene match: 3. The CDR3 region has the DNA TGCAGCGTTGAACCAGGGGGAACCTACAATGAGCAGTTCTTC. Translation: CSVEPGGTYNEQFF.